Listed here are 16 T cell receptor beta chains from one sample, sequenced in a study of shared clonotypes between healthy human individuals. Measured with immunoSEQ multiplex PCR; TCRdb has only the in-frame clones, and not every one. This sample has around 1.4 million clones, with around 98.5% found just once. Sequencing was carried out using naive CD4+ T cells sorted from blood. Subset of the sample: CD45RA+ positively selected. These TCRs come from a man younger than 40 in good health.

J is TRBJ1-1 and V is TRBV18; 7 bases match TRBD1. Germline trimming cut 6 bases from V and 5 bases from J; bases unmatched to any gene: 12. There are 15 residues in the CDR3. Germline V lookup: CDR1 KGHSH, CDR2 LQKENI. The CDR3 DNA is TGTGCCAGCTCCCCCACCAGGGGGGGAAAAACTGAAGCTTTCTTT. Translated: CASSPTRGGKTEAFF.

This chain connects TRBV14 to TRBJ1-1; weak D call: TRBD1 (6 bases). Germline V gene lookup returns CDR1 SGHDN and CDR2 FVKESK. This CDR3 is 17 amino acids long. Trimming stripped 1 base from V and 0 bases from J, with 15 bases between. The CDR3 coding sequence is TGTGCCAGCAGCCAAGCGGGCAGGGGAATCGTGAACACTGAAGCTTTCTTT. Translating gives CASSQAGRGIVNTEAFF.

The chain carries TRBV27 and TRBJ2-1, with 8 bases identical to TRBD2. In germline, CDR1 is MNHEY, CDR2 SMNVEV (reference sequence). CDR3 length: 14 amino acids. Losses at the gene ends were 9 bases for V and 3 bases for J; bases not matched to a gene: 7. The CDR3 nucleotides are TGTGCCAGTGGGAAACTAGCGGTCTACAATGAGCAGTTCTTC. Protein sequence: CASGKLAVYNEQFF.

The genes are TRBV4-1 and TRBJ1-1; a possible D gene is TRBD1 (6 bases). The length of the CDR3 is 16 residues. Germline V gives CDR1 MGHRA, CDR2 YSYEKL. Trimming removed 5 bases from V and 1 base from J, with 17 bases in between. The CDR3 DNA reads as TGCGCCAGCAGCGTAGGGCAGGGGACGGGGAACACTGAAGCTTTCTTT. Translating it yields CASSVGQGTGNTEAFF.

V gene TRBV7-6 combines with J gene TRBJ2-2; 9 positions match TRBD1. Germline loops: CDR1 SGHVS, CDR2 FNYEAQ. CDR3 length: 18 amino acids. V lost 1 base, J lost 0 bases, and 6 bases stayed unmatched. The chain's CDR3 is CASSLVATGGANTGELFF. The CDR3 region has the DNA TGTGCCAGCAGCTTAGTAGCAACAGGGGGCGCGAACACCGGGGAGCTGTTTTTT.

The chain carries TRBV29-1 and TRBJ2-7; 12 nucleotides agree with TRBD2. The CDR3 is 15 residues long. J was trimmed by 6 bases and V by 2 bases; bases with no gene match: 8. Per the germline V gene, CDR1 is SQVTM and CDR2 is ANQGSEA. CDR3 DNA sequence: TGCAGCGTTGAAATTACTAGCGGGAGGCTTGTCGAGCAGTACTTC. It translates to CSVEITSGRLVEQYF.

The chain uses TRBV27 and TRBJ2-1, with 9 bases identical to TRBD2. V gave up 7 bases and J gave up 3 bases; unmatched junction bases: 13. The CDR3 sequence is 17 residues long. From germline, CDR1 is MNHEY and CDR2 SMNVEV (reference sequence). The CDR3 bases are TGTGCCAGCACCGGGGGACGGCTAGCGGGATACTACAATGAGCAGTTCTTC. Its protein product is CASTGGRLAGYYNEQFF.

This rearrangement joins TRBV19 to TRBJ1-2; TRBD1 is a possible D gene (5 bases). V lost 5 bases and J 9 bases, leaving 13 bases between the germline ends. Per germline, CDR1 LNHDA and CDR2 SQIVND (reference sequence). The CDR3 totals 12 residues. The CDR3 DNA follows: TGTGCCAGTAGTGGGACCCTTAGGAGCTACACCTTC. Amino acid sequence: CASSGTLRSYTF.

The rearrangement joins TRBV7-8 to TRBJ2-5; 10 bases map to TRBD2. The germline V gene encodes CDR1 SGHVS and CDR2 FQNEAQ. J lost 5 bases, V lost 5 bases, and 11 bases had no gene match. This CDR3 contains 16 residues. In DNA, the CDR3 is TGTGCCAGCAGCCCTCAGTGGGTAGCGGGGGGCGAGACCCAGTACTTC. Amino acids: CASSPQWVAGGETQYF.

The chain is built from TRBV18 and TRBJ1-5; D not certain. The CDR3 totals 13 residues. Germline V gene data show CDR1 as KGHSH and CDR2 as LQKENI. The V end was cut by 2 bases, the J end by 3 bases, with 5 bases between. As DNA, the CDR3 is TGTGCCAGCTCACCAGAACTCAATCAGCCCCAGCATTTT. Translating it yields CASSPELNQPQHF.

J is TRBJ2-3 and V is TRBV14, with 8 bases fitting TRBD1. CDR3 length: 14 residues. The V and J ends lost 4 bases and 5 bases, in that order; junction bases with no gene match: 5. Germline-derived CDR1 and CDR2 are SGHDN and FVKESK. The CDR3 nucleotides are TGTGCCAGCAGCCGGGACAGGCATCGAGATACGCAGTATTTT. Protein sequence: CASSRDRHRDTQYF.

V gene TRBV28 combines with J gene TRBJ2-7; D gene unclear. Germline loops: CDR1 MDHEN, CDR2 SYDVKM. The CDR3 runs to 13 residues. Trimming removed 4 bases from V and 6 bases from J, with 13 bases in between. CDR3 region: CASSWQIPGEQYF. Written as DNA, the CDR3 is TGTGCCAGCAGTTGGCAGATCCCTGGCGAGCAGTACTTC.

This chain uses TRBV28 with TRBJ2-7, with D unresolved. Trimming removed 4 bases from V and 5 bases from J, with 9 bases in between. Germline assignment: CDR1 MDHEN and CDR2 SYDVKM. This CDR3 has 12 residues. CDR3 bases: TGTGCCAGCAGTTACTCTTGGAACGAGCAGTACTTC. As protein: CASSYSWNEQYF.

The rearrangement links TRBV10-3 to TRBJ1-4, with 9 bases fitting TRBD1. This CDR3 is 16 amino acids long. V lost 2 bases to trimming and J lost 8 bases; unmatched junction nucleotides: 9. Germline CDR1 ENHRY, CDR2 SYGVKD. CDR3 loop: CAISETSTGGREKLFF. The CDR3, as DNA: TGTGCCATCAGTGAGACCTCGACAGGGGGACGCGAAAAACTGTTTTTT.

The rearrangement joins TRBV4-1 to TRBJ2-7, with D unclear. Trimming shortened V by 4 bases and J by 3 bases, and 7 bases separated the two germline ends. In germline, CDR1 is MGHRA, CDR2 YSYEKL. The CDR3 is 12 residues long. CDR3 protein: CASSPKNYEQYF. The CDR3 DNA reads as TGCGCCAGCAGCCCCAAGAACTACGAGCAGTACTTC.

The V call is TRBV6-1, the J call TRBJ2-7, with D possibly being TRBD1 (5 bases). The CDR3 consists of 13 residues. Trimming left V 3 bases short and J 5 bases short, with 11 bases between. From germline, CDR1 is MNHNS and CDR2 SASEGT. The CDR3, as DNA: TGTGCCAGCAGTGATTCCAGGGTACACGAGCAGTACTTC. It translates to CASSDSRVHEQYF.